What follows is one T cell receptor (beta chain) and its context. This entry belongs to a study of blood T cell repertoires in COVID-19. Looking at the study overall: Some COVID-19 samples were acute and others convalescent; all came from the United States, Italy and Spain. PBMCs, B-cell-depleted T cells, or T cells were the source of the cDNA or gDNA that made up the material.

The repertoire was sequenced with immunoSEQ multiplex PCR; TCRdb's copy has only in-frame clones and lacks some. The repertoire has 100,000 to 150,000 clones, approximately 90% of them found once; the top ten carry about 4.4%. Sequencing was performed on peripheral blood. The sequence derives from a man aged 55 to 70 with COVID-19, enrolled during active disease.

In DNA, the CDR3 is TGTGCCAGCAGCACCGACAGGGGAGATACTGAAGCTTTCTTT. Translated: CASSTDRGDTEAFF. The rearrangement joins TRBV7-3 to TRBJ1-1; 8 bases match TRBD1. The CDR3 is made up of 14 amino acids. Germline CDR1 and CDR2: SGHTA and FQGTGA. Trimming took 5 bases from V and 5 from J; bases not matched to a gene: 7.